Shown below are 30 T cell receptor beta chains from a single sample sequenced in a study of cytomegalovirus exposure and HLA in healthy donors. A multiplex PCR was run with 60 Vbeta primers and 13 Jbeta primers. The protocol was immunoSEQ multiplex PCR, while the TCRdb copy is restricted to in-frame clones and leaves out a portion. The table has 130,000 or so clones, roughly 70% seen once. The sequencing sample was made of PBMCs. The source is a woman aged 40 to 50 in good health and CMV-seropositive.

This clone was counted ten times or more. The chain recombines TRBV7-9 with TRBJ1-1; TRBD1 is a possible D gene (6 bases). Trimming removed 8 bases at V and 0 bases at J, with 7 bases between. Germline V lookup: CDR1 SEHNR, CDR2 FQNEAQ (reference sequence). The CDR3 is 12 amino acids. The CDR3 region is CASHRVNTEAFF. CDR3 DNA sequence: TGTGCCAGCCACAGGGTGAACACTGAAGCTTTCTTT. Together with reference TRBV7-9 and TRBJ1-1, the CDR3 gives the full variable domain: DTGVSQNPRHKITKRGQNVTFRCDPISEHNRLYWYRQTLGQGPEFLTYFQNEAQLEKSRLLSDRFSAERPKGSFSTLEIQRTEQGDSAMYLCASHRVNTEAFFGQGTRLTVV.

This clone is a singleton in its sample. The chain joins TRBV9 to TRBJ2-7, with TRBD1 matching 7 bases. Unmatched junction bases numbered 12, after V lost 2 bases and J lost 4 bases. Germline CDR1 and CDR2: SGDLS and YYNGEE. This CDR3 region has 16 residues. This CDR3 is CASSVEGAGGLYEQYF. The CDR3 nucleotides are TGTGCCAGCAGCGTCGAGGGGGCAGGGGGTCTGTACGAGCAGTACTTC.

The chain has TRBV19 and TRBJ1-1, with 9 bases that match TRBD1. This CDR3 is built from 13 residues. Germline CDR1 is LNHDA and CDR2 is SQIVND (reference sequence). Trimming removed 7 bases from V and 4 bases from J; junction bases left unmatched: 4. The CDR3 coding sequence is TGTGCCAGTAACCCGGACAGGGGCACTGAAGCTTTCTTT. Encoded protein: CASNPDRGTEAFF.

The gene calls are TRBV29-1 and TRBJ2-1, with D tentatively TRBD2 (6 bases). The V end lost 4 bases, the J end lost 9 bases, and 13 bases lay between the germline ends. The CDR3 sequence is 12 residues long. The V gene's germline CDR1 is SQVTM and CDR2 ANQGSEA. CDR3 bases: TGCAGCGTTGGTGAACTAGCCGGTGAGCAGTTCTTC. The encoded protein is CSVGELAGEQFF.

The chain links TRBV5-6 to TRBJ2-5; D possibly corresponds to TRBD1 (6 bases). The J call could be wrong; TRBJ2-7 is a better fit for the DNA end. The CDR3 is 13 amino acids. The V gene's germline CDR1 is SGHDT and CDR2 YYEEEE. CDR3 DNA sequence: TGTGCCAGCAGCTCCCAACAGGGCTACGAGCAGTACTTC. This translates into CASSSQQGYEQYF.

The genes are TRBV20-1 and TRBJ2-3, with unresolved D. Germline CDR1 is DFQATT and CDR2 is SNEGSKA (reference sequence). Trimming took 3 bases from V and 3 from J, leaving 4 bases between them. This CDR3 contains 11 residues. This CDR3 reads CSASPTDTQYF. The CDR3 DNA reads TGCAGTGCTAGCCCAACAGATACGCAGTATTTT.

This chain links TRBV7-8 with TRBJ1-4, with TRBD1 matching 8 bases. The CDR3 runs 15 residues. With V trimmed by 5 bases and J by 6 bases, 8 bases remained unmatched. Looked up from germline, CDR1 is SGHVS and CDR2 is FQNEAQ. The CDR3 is CASSPPRGRDEKLFF. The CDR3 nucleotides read TGTGCCAGCAGCCCCCCCAGGGGGCGGGATGAAAAACTGTTTTTT.

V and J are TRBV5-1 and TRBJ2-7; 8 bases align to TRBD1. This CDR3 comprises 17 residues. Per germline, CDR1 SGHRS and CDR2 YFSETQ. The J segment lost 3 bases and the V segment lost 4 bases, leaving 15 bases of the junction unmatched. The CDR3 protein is CASSPLETGVGSYEQYF. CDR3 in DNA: TGCGCCAGCAGCCCCCTCGAGACAGGGGTTGGAAGCTACGAGCAGTACTTC.

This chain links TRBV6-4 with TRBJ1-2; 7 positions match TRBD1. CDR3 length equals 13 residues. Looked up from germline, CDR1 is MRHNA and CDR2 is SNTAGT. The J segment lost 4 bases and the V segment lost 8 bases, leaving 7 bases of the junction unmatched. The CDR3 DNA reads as TGTGCCAGCCGACAGGGACCTGGCTATGGCTACACCTTC. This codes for CASRQGPGYGYTF.

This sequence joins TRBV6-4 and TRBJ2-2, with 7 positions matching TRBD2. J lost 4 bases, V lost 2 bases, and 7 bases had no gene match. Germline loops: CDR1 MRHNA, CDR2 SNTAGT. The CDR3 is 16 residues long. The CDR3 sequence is CASSDMAGVVTGELFF. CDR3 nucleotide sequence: TGTGCCAGCAGTGACATGGCGGGAGTTGTCACCGGGGAGCTGTTTTTT.

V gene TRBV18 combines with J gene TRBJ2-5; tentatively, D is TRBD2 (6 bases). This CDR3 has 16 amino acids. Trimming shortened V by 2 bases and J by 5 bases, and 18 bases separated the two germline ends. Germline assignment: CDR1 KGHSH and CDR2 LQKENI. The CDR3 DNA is TGTGCCAGCTCACCAAAACGGGAGTCGGAAAGGGAGACCCAGTACTTC. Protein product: CASSPKRESERETQYF.

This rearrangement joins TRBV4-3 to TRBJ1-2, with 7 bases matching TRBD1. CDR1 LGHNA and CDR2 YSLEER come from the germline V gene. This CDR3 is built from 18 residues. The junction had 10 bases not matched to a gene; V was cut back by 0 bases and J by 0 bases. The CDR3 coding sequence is TGCGCCAGCAGCCAAGATCACGAGGGGGCCTTCGCTAACTATGGCTACACCTTC. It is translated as CASSQDHEGAFANYGYTF.

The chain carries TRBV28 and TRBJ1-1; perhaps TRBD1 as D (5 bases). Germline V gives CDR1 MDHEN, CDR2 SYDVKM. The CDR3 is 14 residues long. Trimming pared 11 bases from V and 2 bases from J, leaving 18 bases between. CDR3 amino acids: CASIGGTANTEAFF. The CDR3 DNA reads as TGTGCCTCCATAGGAGGGACGGCCAACACTGAAGCTTTCTTT.

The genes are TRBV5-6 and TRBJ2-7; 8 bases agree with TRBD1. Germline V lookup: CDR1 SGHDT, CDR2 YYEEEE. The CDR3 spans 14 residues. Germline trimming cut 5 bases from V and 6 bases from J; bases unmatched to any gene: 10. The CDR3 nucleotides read TGTGCCAGCAGGACACAGGGGGGTCAGGGCGAGCAGTACTTC. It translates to CASRTQGGQGEQYF. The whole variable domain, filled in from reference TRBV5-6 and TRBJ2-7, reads DAGVTQSPTHLIKTRGQQVTLRCSPKSGHDTVSWYQQALGQGPQFIFQYYEEEERQRGNFPDRFSGHQFPNYSSELNVNALLLGDSALYLCASRTQGGQGEQYFGPGTRLTVT.

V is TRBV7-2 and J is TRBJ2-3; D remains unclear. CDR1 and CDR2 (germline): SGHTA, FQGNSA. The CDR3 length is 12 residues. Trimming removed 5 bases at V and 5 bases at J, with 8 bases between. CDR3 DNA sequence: TGTGCCAGCAGCCTAGATCTAGATACGCAGTATTTT. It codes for CASSLDLDTQYF. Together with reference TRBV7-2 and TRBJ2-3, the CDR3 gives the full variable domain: GAGVSQSPSNKVTEKGKDVELRCDPISGHTALYWYRQSLGQGLEFLIYFQGNSAPDKSGLPSDRFSAERTGGSVSTLTIQRTQQEDSAVYLCASSLDLDTQYFGPGTRLTVL.

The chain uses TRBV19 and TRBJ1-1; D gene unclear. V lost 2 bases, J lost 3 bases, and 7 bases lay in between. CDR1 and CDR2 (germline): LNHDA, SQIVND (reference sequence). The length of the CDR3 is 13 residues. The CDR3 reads CASSIREHTEAFF. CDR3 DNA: TGTGCCAGTAGTATACGGGAACACACTGAAGCTTTCTTT.

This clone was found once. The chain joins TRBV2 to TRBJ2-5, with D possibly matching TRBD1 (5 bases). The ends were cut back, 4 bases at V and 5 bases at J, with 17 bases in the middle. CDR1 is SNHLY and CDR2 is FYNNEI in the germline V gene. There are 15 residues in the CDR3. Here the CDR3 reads CASSVVAGIGETQYF. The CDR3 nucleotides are TGTGCCAGCAGTGTCGTTGCAGGGATTGGGGAGACCCAGTACTTC. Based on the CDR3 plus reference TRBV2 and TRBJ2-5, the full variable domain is EPEVTQTPSHQVTQMGQEVILRCVPISNHLYFYWYRQILGQKVEFLVSFYNNEISEKSEIFDDQFSVERPDGSNFTLKIRSTKLEDSAMYFCASSVVAGIGETQYFGPGTRLLVL.

For the CDR3, the DNA is TGTGCCAGCACCCCTGACAGGGATGGCTACACCTTC. This sequence encodes CASTPDRDGYTF. The rearrangement links TRBV2 to TRBJ1-2, with 7 positions matching TRBD1. V shed 7 bases, J shed 6 bases, and the junction held 5 bases outside the gene matches. The CDR3 has 12 residues. In germline, CDR1 is SNHLY, CDR2 FYNNEI.

For the CDR3, the DNA is TGTGCCAGCAGCTTAGGTACAGTGAGTGGTGAGCAGTACTTC. This translates into CASSLGTVSGEQYF. The chain carries TRBV7-2 and TRBJ2-7; D is undetermined. Trimming removed 1 base at V and 7 bases at J, with 14 bases between. The CDR3 sequence is 14 residues long. Germline-derived CDR1 and CDR2 are SGHTA and FQGNSA.

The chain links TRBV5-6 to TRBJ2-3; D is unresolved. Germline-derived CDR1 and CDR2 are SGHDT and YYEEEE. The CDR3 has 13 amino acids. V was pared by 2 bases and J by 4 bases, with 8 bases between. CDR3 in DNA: TGTGCCAGCAGCTTTGTCTCCTCAGATACGCAGTATTTT. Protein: CASSFVSSDTQYF. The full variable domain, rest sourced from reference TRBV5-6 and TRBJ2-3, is DAGVTQSPTHLIKTRGQQVTLRCSPKSGHDTVSWYQQALGQGPQFIFQYYEEEERQRGNFPDRFSGHQFPNYSSELNVNALLLGDSALYLCASSFVSSDTQYFGPGTRLTVL.

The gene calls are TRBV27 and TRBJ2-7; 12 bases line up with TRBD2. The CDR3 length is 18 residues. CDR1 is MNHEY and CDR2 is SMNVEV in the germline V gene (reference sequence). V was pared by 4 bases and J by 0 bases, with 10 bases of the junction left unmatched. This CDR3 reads CASSSRLAGGQFSYEQYF. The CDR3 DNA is TGTGCCAGCAGTTCCCGCCTAGCGGGAGGGCAGTTCTCCTACGAGCAGTACTTC.

The CDR3 sequence is CASSLTGTVNSPLHF. In DNA, the CDR3 is TGTGCCAGCAGTCTTACCGGGACAGTTAATTCACCCCTCCACTTT. The chain is built from TRBV2 and TRBJ1-6, with 7 bases aligning to TRBD1. CDR1 and CDR2 (germline): SNHLY, FYNNEI. The CDR3 contains 15 residues. J gave up 6 bases and V 5 bases, and 7 bases lay outside the gene matches. Full variable domain (rest looked up from reference TRBV2 and TRBJ1-6): EPEVTQTPSHQVTQMGQEVILRCVPISNHLYFYWYRQILGQKVEFLVSFYNNEISEKSEIFDDQFSVERPDGSNFTLKIRSTKLEDSAMYFCASSLTGTVNSPLHFGNGTRLTVT.

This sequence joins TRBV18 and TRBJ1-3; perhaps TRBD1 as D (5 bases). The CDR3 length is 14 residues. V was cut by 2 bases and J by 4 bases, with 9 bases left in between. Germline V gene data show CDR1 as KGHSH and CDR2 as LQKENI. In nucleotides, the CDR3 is TGTGCCAGCTCACCAGACAGCGACGGAAACACCATATATTTT. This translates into CASSPDSDGNTIYF.

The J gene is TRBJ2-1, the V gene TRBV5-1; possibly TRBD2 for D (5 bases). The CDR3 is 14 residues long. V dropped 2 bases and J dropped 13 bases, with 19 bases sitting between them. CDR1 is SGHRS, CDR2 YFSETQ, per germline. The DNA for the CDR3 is TGCGCCAGCAGCTTTAAAGGATCGGACGGGGATCAGTTCTTC. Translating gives CASSFKGSDGDQFF. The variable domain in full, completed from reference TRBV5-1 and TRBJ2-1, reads KAGVTQTPRYLIKTRGQQVTLSCSPISGHRSVSWYQQTPGQGLQFLFEYFSETQRNKGNFPGRFSGRQFSNSRSEMNVSTLELGDSALYLCASSFKGSDGDQFFGPGTRLTVL.

This chain's CDR3 is CASSQSREPSTNEKLFF. The CDR3 DNA sequence: TGTGCCAGCAGTCAGTCAAGGGAGCCCTCAACTAATGAAAAACTGTTTTTT. This chain joins TRBV2 and TRBJ1-4; D not resolved. Germline V gene data show CDR1 as SNHLY and CDR2 as FYNNEI. Trimming removed 5 bases at V and 0 bases at J, with 16 bases between. The CDR3 has 17 amino acids.

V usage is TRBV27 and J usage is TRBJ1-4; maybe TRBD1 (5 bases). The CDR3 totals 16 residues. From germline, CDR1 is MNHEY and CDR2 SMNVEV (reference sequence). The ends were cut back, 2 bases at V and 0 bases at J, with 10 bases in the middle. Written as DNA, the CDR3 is TGTGCCAGCAGTTTACAGGGAACGACAACTAATGAAAAACTGTTTTTT. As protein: CASSLQGTTTNEKLFF.

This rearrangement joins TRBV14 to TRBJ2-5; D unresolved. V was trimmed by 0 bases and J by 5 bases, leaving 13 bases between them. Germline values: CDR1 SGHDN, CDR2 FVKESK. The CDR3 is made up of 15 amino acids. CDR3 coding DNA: TGTGCCAGCAGCCAAGATACCGCCCGGTGGGAGACCCAGTACTTC. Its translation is CASSQDTARWETQYF.

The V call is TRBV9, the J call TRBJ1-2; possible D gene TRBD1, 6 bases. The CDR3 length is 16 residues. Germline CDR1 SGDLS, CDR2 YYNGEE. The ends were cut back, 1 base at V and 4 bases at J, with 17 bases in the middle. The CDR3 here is CASSVTGGENAYGYTF. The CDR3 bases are TGTGCCAGCAGCGTAACTGGGGGCGAGAATGCCTATGGCTACACCTTC.

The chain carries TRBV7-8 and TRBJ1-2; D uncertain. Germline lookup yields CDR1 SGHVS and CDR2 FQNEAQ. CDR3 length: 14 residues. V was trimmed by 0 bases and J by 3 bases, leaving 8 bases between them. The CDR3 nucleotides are TGTGCCAGCAGCTTAGCGGAGGCATACTATGGCTACACCTTC. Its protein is CASSLAEAYYGYTF.

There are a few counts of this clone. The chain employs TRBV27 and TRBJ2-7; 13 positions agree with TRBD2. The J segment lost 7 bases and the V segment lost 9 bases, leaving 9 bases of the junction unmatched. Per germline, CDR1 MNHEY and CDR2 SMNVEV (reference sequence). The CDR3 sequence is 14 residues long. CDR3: CASGLAGEAQEQYF. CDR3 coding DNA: TGTGCCAGTGGACTAGCGGGAGAGGCGCAGGAGCAGTACTTC.